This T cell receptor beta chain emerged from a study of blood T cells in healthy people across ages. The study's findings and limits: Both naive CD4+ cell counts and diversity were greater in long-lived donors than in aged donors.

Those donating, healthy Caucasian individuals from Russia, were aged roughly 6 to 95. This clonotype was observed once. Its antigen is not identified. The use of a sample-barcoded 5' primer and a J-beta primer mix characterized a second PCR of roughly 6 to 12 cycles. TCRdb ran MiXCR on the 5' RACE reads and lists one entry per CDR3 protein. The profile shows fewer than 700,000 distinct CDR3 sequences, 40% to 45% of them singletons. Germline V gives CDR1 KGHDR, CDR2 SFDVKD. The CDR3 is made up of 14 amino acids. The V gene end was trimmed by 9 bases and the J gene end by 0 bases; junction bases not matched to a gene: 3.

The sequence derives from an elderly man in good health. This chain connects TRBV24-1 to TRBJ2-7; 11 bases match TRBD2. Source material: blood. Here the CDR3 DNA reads TGTGCCACCCAGGGGACTAGCGGCTCCTACGAGCAGTACTTC. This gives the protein CATQGTSGSYEQYF.